This TCR beta chain was obtained from a study of blood T cell repertoires in COVID-19. Per the study methods: Counts of nucleated cells, estimated from reference gene primer amplification, were obtained. Libraries were prepared by immunoSEQ multiplex PCR; TCRdb keeps only in-frame clonotypes and omits some of them. That table gives V, J and clone size, and the DNA gave D and trimming. The profile covers fewer than 90,000 clones, with about 95% appearing a single time and 4% to 5.5% taken by the ten largest. The sample was peripheral blood. This clonotype originated in a human donor with active COVID-19. The donor label of this sample is uncertain.

CDR3 in DNA: TGTGCCAGCAGCCTCCACCAGGGGGGCCAAGAGACCCAGTACTTC. It specifies CASSLHQGGQETQYF. J is TRBJ2-5 and V is TRBV7-9, with a tentative D call TRBD1 (7 bases). Germline values: CDR1 SEHNR, CDR2 FQNEAQ (reference sequence). This CDR3 comprises 15 residues. V was pared by 5 bases and J by 1 base, with 14 bases between.